This TCR beta chain was observed in a study of T cells expressing NK-cell markers. CDR3 length: 16 residues. Germline CDR1 is MNHEY and CDR2 is SVGAGI. Beta-chain TCR cDNA was generated via 5'RACE template switching with UMIs. TCRdb re-called the 5' RACE reads and shows each CDR3 protein once, DNA omitted. This table lists under 600,000 distinct CDR3 sequences. This chain links TRBV6-5 with TRBJ1-2. Specimen: blood T cells: a sorted CD56 or NKG2C T cell subset, CD4+ or CD8+ T cells, or bulk PBMC T cells (not recorded which). This TCR was recovered from a woman in her fifties or sixties in good health. The CDR3 sequence: CASSYPSGGGHYGYTF.